This T cell receptor (beta chain) was recovered during a study of cytomegalovirus exposure and HLA in healthy donors. Trimming removed 4 bases at V and 4 bases at J, with 17 bases between. Germline V lookup: CDR1 SGHAT, CDR2 FQNNGV. The CDR3 sequence is 15 residues long. The PCR had 60 Vbeta and 13 Jbeta primers. TCRdb's table, derived via immunoSEQ multiplex PCR, lists solely in-frame clones and lacks some. The repertoire holds 90,000 to 150,000 clones, with around three quarters as singletons. This clone appeared a single time. The source of this sequence is a female donor in good health and CMV-seronegative. The chain is built from TRBV11-2 and TRBJ2-7, with D perhaps matching TRBD1 (6 bases). Input material: PBMCs. As DNA, the CDR3 is TGTGCCAGCAGCTGGACCCTGGGGGCGGAGTACGAGCAGTACTTC. Its protein is CASSWTLGAEYEQYF.